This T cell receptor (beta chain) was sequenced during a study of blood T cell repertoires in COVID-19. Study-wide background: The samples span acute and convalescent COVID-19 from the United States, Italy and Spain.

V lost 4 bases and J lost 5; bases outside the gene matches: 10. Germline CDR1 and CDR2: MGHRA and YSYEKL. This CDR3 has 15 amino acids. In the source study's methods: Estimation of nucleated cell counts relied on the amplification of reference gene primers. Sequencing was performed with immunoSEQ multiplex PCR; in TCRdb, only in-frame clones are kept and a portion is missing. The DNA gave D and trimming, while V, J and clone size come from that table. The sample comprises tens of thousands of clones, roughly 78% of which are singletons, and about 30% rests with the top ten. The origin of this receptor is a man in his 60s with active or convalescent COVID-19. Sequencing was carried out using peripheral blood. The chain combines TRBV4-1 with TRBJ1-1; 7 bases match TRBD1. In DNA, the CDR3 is TGCGCCAGCAGCCTTGGGACAGCTGGAGGTACTGAAGCTTTCTTT. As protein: CASSLGTAGGTEAFF.